The present T cell receptor (beta chain) was sequenced within a study of cytomegalovirus exposure and HLA in healthy donors. Regarding the study as a whole: Based on reports, TCR beta sequences accurately predicted HLA-A and HLA-B alleles for most subjects.

On this clone itself: The antigen is undetermined.

Use of 60 Vbeta and 13 Jbeta primers characterized the PCR. The data were produced by immunoSEQ multiplex PCR, yet TCRdb's version contains in-frame clones alone and is incomplete. In the table there are fewer than 300,000 clones, roughly 80% of which are singletons. The sample comprised PBMCs. The clonotype originates from a girl aged 2 to 9 in good health and CMV-seronegative.

CDR3 region: CALPVRGRTDFNEQFF. The CDR3 coding sequence is TGTGCCTTACCGGTGCGGGGCAGGACTGACTTCAATGAGCAGTTCTTC. The genes are TRBV9 and TRBJ2-1, with a weak D call TRBD2 (6 bases). CDR1 and CDR2 from the germline V gene are SGDLS and YYNGEE. V dropped 10 bases and J dropped 6 bases, with 26 bases sitting between them. The CDR3 spans 16 residues.